This is a list of T cell receptor beta chains from one sample in a study of Graves' ophthalmopathy and Graves' hyperthyroidism. TCRdb independently ran MiXCR on the multiplex PCR reads; one entry per CDR3 protein. The profile shows about 220,000 distinct CDR3 sequences, approximately 21% of them singletons. Sequencing was carried out using peripheral blood. Every receptor here comes from a woman between 45 and 65 years old with Graves' ophthalmopathy. CDR3s include the opening cysteine and the closing phenylalanine or tryptophan. Fields, in order: J gene, V gene, D gene, clone size, CDR3 protein, CDR3 DNA. The D gene is left open where the match is weak. Rows give clone size only sometimes, using once, few, many, or a class for an expanded clone.

>TRBJ2-7|TRBV13|TRBD1|many
CASSLGRTGWSYEQYF
TGTGCCAGCAGCTTGGGGAGGACAGGGTGGTCCTACGAGCAGTACTTC
>TRBJ2-7|TRBV7-2|.|many
CASSLAANVNPYEQYF
TGTGCCAGCAGCTTAGCGGCAAACGTCAATCCCTACGAGCAGTACTTC
>TRBJ2-7|TRBV4-3|.|once
CASSQDTNYEQYF
TGCGCCAGCAGCCAAGATACGAACTACGAGCAGTACTTC
>TRBJ2-7|TRBV5-1|TRBD2|many
CATALIPGTRSDEQYF
TGCGCCACCGCCTTAATCCCCGGGACTAGAAGCGACGAGCAGTACTTC
>TRBJ2-7|TRBV7-2|.|many
CASSLDTYEQYF
TGTGCCAGCAGTCTAGATACCTACGAGCAGTACTTC
>TRBJ1-5|TRBV20-1|TRBD1|many
CSASGQVANQPQHF
TGCAGTGCTAGCGGACAGGTAGCTAATCAGCCCCAGCATTTT
>TRBJ1-1|TRBV6-1|.|.
CASSEFKPRDGLNTEAFF
TGTGCCAGCAGTGAATTCAAACCCCGGGACGGATTGAACACTGAAGCTTTCTTT
>TRBJ1-6|TRBV12-3/TRBV12-4|.|many
CASSFSDAGYSPLHF
TGTGCCAGCAGTTTTTCGGACGCCGGATATTCACCCCTCCACTTT
>TRBJ2-2|TRBV5-1|.|.
CASSLLSSGPSGELFF
TGCGCCAGCAGCCTCTTATCTTCGGGACCGAGCGGGGAGCTGTTTTTT
>TRBJ2-3|TRBV5-1|.|many
CASSLASNSVTDTQYF
TGCGCCAGCAGCTTGGCCTCTAATAGCGTCACAGATACGCAGTATTTT
>TRBJ2-5|TRBV20-1|.|many
CSAHRLSGLQETQYF
TGCAGTGCTCACAGACTGTCGGGTCTCCAAGAGACCCAGTACTTC
>TRBJ1-5|TRBV7-8|.|many
CASSLGAVNQPQHF
TGTGCCAGCAGCTTAGGGGCAGTTAATCAGCCCCAGCATTTT
>TRBJ2-7|TRBV27|TRBD2|many
CASSLSPWEGRDEQYF
TGTGCCAGCAGTTTATCCCCGTGGGAGGGCCGGGACGAGCAGTACTTC
>TRBJ2-7|TRBV7-6|.|many
CASSLGGLSYEQYF
TGTGCCAGCAGCCTTGGGGGCTTATCCTACGAGCAGTACTTC
>TRBJ1-1|TRBV6-1|.|.
CASSATALMNTEAFF
TGTGCCAGCAGTGCGACAGCTTTGATGAACACTGAAGCTTTCTTT
>TRBJ1-1|TRBV19|.|few
CASSQQGLGSEAFF
TGTGCCAGTAGTCAACAGGGTTTGGGCTCTGAAGCTTTCTTT
>TRBJ2-4|TRBV18|.|many
CASSPPGGNLAKNIQYF
TGTGCCAGCTCACCACCGGGTGGAAACCTAGCCAAAAACATTCAGTACTTC
>TRBJ2-2|TRBV29-1|.|many
CSAKEGPGELFF
TGCAGCGCCAAGGAGGGGCCCGGGGAGCTGTTTTTT
>TRBJ2-7|TRBV4-1|TRBD2|.
CASSQGGLVAGQYEQYF
TGCGCCAGCAGCCAAGGGGGCCTGGTAGCGGGACAATACGAGCAGTACTTC
>TRBJ2-5|TRBV11-1|.|many
CASSNPETQYF
TGTGCCAGCAGCAACCCAGAGACCCAGTACTTC
>TRBJ1-1|TRBV19|.|.
CASSSQGTSEAFF
TGTGCCAGTAGTAGCCAAGGGACAAGTGAAGCTTTCTTT
>TRBJ2-4|TRBV4-1|TRBD2|.
CASSPWGLAGNIQYF
TGCGCCAGCAGCCCATGGGGACTAGCGGGAAACATTCAGTACTTC
>TRBJ2-7|TRBV12-3/TRBV12-4|.|many
CASSFFRTTSKSYEQYF
TGTGCCAGCAGTTTTTTCCGCACAACTAGCAAGAGTTACGAGCAGTACTTC
>TRBJ1-1|TRBV11-2|.|few
CASSLVGGGYNTEAFF
TGTGCCAGCAGCTTAGTGGGGGGCGGGTATAACACTGAAGCTTTCTTT
>TRBJ2-7|TRBV28|.|many
CASSPPGPGAEQYF
TGTGCCAGCAGTCCGCCGGGACCAGGGGCCGAGCAGTACTTC
>TRBJ1-6|TRBV5-1|.|few
CASSPGPGVSPLHF
TGCGCCAGCAGCCCGGGACCTGGCGTTTCACCCCTCCACTTT
>TRBJ2-7|TRBV12-3/TRBV12-4|TRBD2|many
CASSWTSGPTKFYEQYF
TGTGCCAGCAGTTGGACTAGCGGCCCAACCAAATTCTACGAGCAGTACTTC
>TRBJ2-7|TRBV11-3|TRBD1|.
CASSQQGWSYEQYF
TGTGCCAGCAGCCAACAGGGGTGGTCCTACGAGCAGTACTTC
>TRBJ1-1|TRBV10-3|TRBD1|many
CAISAGQGAWAFF
TGTGCCATCAGTGCCGGACAGGGGGCCTGGGCTTTCTTT
>TRBJ2-2|TRBV20-1|.|many
CSARGGHDTGELFF
TGCAGTGCTAGGGGGGGTCATGACACCGGGGAGCTGTTTTTT
>TRBJ2-7|TRBV10-3|.|few
CAISVRGTGSNEQYF
TGTGCCATCAGTGTACGAGGGACGGGGTCTAACGAGCAGTACTTC
>TRBJ1-2|TRBV27|.|many
CASSPSWGGGYTF
TGTGCCAGCAGTCCCTCTTGGGGCGGCGGCTACACCTTC
>TRBJ1-2|TRBV7-2|.|many
CASSLDLTYGYTF
TGTGCCAGCAGCCTCGACCTAACCTATGGCTACACCTTC
>TRBJ1-6|TRBV18|TRBD1|few
CASSRTGDNSPLHF
TGTGCCAGCTCGCGGACAGGGGATAATTCACCCCTCCACTTT
>TRBJ2-7|TRBV20-1|TRBD1|many
CSAIKSGTEYEQYF
TGCAGTGCTATTAAGTCCGGGACAGAATACGAGCAGTACTTC